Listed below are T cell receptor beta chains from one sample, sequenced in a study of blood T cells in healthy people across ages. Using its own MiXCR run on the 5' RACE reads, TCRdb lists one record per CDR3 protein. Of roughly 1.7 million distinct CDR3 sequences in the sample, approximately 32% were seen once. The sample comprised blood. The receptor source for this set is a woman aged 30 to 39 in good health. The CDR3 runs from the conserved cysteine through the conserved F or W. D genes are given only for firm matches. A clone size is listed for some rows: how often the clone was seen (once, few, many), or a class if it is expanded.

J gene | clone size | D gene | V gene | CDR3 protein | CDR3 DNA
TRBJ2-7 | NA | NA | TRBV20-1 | CSPRRLSYEQYF | TGCAGTCCCCGGCGTCTGTCCTACGAGCAGTACTTC
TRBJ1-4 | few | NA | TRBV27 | CASSSTRRAEKLFF | TGTGCCAGCAGTTCCACGAGGCGAGCTGAAAAACTGTTTTTT
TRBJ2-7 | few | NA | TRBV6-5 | CASSPGLIYEQYF | TGTGCCAGCAGCCCGGGACTGATTTACGAGCAGTACTTC
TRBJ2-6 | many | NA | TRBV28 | CASTEVGATGANVLTF | TGTGCCAGCACGGAGGTGGGTGCCACTGGGGCCAACGTCCTGACTTTC
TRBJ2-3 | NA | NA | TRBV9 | CASTLGDLSDTQYF | TGTGCCAGCACCTTAGGGGACCTGTCGGATACGCAGTATTTT
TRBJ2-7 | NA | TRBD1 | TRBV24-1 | CATSDSGRGQAYEQYF | TGTGCCACCAGTGATTCCGGCCGGGGACAGGCGTACGAGCAGTACTTC
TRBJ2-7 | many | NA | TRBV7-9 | CASSAGDEQYF | TGTGCCAGCAGCGCCGGGGACGAGCAGTACTTC
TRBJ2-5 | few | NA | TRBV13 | CASSLPPGRAQETQYF | TGTGCCAGCAGCTTACCCCCGGGCAGGGCCCAAGAGACCCAGTACTTC
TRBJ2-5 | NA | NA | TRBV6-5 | CASSPPVRETQYF | TGTGCCAGCAGCCCCCCGGTGCGGGAGACCCAGTACTTC
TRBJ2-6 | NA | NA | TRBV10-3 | CAISESSLGANVLTF | TGTGCCATCAGTGAGTCTTCTCTGGGGGCCAACGTCCTGACTTTC
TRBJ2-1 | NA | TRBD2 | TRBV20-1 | CSAQSARGGAEGDEQFF | TGCAGTGCCCAAAGTGCCCGCGGGGGGGCAGAGGGAGATGAGCAGTTCTTC
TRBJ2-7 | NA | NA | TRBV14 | CASSQDLGIEQYF | TGTGCCAGCAGCCAAGATCTTGGGATTGAGCAGTACTTC
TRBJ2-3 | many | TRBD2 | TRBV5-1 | CASSRGGADTQYF | TGTGCCAGCAGCCGGGGGGGAGCAGATACGCAGTATTTT
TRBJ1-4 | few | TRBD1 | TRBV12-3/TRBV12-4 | CASTGGKTNEKLFF | TGTGCCAGCACAGGGGGTAAAACTAATGAAAAACTGTTTTTT
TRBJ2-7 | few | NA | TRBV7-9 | CASSLQLYEQYF | TGTGCCAGCAGCTTACAACTCTACGAGCAGTACTTC